The 21 T cell receptor beta chains below were found in one sample sequenced in a study of regulatory T cells in long-lasting Graves disease (dated by TCRdb to the early 2020s). The time point label corresponds to: newly diagnosed GD, antithyroid drugs for less than 3 months. For both TCR sequencing and RNA sequencing, RNA was extracted from PBMCs using TRIzol. The library relied on multiplex PCR. The data were produced on an Illumina HiSeq 4000. TCR beta libraries were built with iRepertoire HTBI primers and Arm-PCR amplification of CDR3 regions. TCRdb ran its own pipeline on the public reads, namely fastp trimming at Q25 and MiXCR clone calling, and kept in-frame beta chains. Rows with a matching CDR3 protein are joined into one entry that keeps the most common DNA and genes. In this sample the table shows about 440,000 distinct CDR3 sequences, 14% to 15% of which occur a single time. The top ten constitute approximately 15% of the sample.

This sample was shared with a second study, whose subject was T cells in Graves' hyperthyroidism and ophthalmopathy.

The material sequenced was peripheral blood mononuclear cells (PBMCs), taken at new diagnosis, from a patient treated with antithyroid drugs. All receptors derive from a woman in her twenties or thirties with Graves disease. Donor details come from another sample of the same person, matched by shared clones.

This clonotype occurred many times. This rearrangement joins TRBV11-2 to TRBJ2-7, with 7 bases that match TRBD1. The germline gives CDR1 SGHAT, CDR2 FQNNGV. V gave up 7 bases and J gave up 1 base; unmatched junction bases: 13. There are 16 residues in the CDR3. The CDR3 reads CASTFSTGMESYEQYF. The CDR3 nucleotides read TGTGCCAGCACTTTCTCGACAGGGATGGAATCCTACGAGCAGTACTTC.

Only a few counts were recorded for this clonotype. V is TRBV6-1 and J is TRBJ2-2; the D is unclear. Trimming left V 7 bases short and J 0 bases short, with 9 bases between. The germline V gene encodes CDR1 MNHNS and CDR2 SASEGT. The CDR3 is 14 residues long. The CDR3 sequence: CASTSYPNTGELFF. CDR3 sequence (DNA): TGTGCCAGCACTTCATACCCGAACACCGGGGAGCTGTTTTTT.

This clonotype has more than one count but fewer than ten. The genes are TRBV2 and TRBJ2-2; D unresolved. Trimming removed 7 bases at V and 5 bases at J, with 11 bases between. Looked up from germline, CDR1 is SNHLY and CDR2 is FYNNEI. The CDR3 sequence is 13 residues long. In DNA form, the CDR3 reads TGTGCCAGCACGGACCCCAGGACCGGGGAGCTGTTTTTT. It codes for CASTDPRTGELFF.

This clonotype has a count of ten or more. The CDR3 sequence: CASSRGQGNEAFF. In DNA form, the CDR3 reads TGTGCCAGCAGCCGAGGACAGGGCAATGAAGCTTTCTTT. The V gene is TRBV7-9, the J gene TRBJ1-1; 8 nucleotides line up with TRBD1. Germline trimming cut 5 bases from V and 7 bases from J; bases unmatched to any gene: 6. The CDR3 contains 13 residues. Germline CDR1 reads SEHNR; CDR2 reads FQNEAQ (reference sequence).

V is TRBV5-1 and J is TRBJ1-1; D may be TRBD1 (6 bases). V dropped 4 bases and J dropped 1 base, with 17 bases sitting between them. The CDR3 is made up of 16 amino acids. The germline CDR1 and CDR2 sequences are SGHRS and YFSETQ. Written as DNA, the CDR3 is TGCGCCAGCAGCCCGGCGCACAGGGATTGGAACACTGAAGCTTTCTTT. Translated: CASSPAHRDWNTEAFF.

The rearrangement links TRBV18 to TRBJ2-7, with 7 bases identical to TRBD1. CDR3 length: 15 amino acids. V lost 1 base to trimming and J lost 0 bases; unmatched junction nucleotides: 3. Germline V gene data show CDR1 as KGHSH and CDR2 as LQKENI. DNA for the CDR3: TGTGCCAGCTCACCACAGGGGGCGGTCTCCTACGAGCAGTACTTC. Encoded protein: CASSPQGAVSYEQYF.

This clonotype was seen more than once but under ten times. This chain joins TRBV5-5 and TRBJ2-5; D is undetermined. The CDR3 totals 13 residues. Germline-derived CDR1 and CDR2 are SGHKS and YYEKEE (reference sequence). V lost 4 bases, J lost 5 bases, and 12 bases lay in between. CDR3 coding DNA: TGTGCCAGCAGCCCACCGTACTTTGAGACCCAGTACTTC. Translated, it gives CASSPPYFETQYF.

The chain uses TRBV27 and TRBJ1-2, with a weak D call TRBD1 (6 bases). CDR1 is MNHEY, CDR2 SMNVEV, per germline (reference sequence). V was shortened by 8 bases and J by 5 bases, with 15 bases between the two germline ends. CDR3 size: 13 residues. The CDR3 nucleotides are TGTGCCAGCGCAGGCGGACAGTTTTATGGCTACACCTTC. Translation gives CASAGGQFYGYTF.

This clonotype has only a few counts. This chain uses TRBV28 with TRBJ1-2; D is uncertain. Germline CDR1 MDHEN, CDR2 SYDVKM. Deletions cut 10 bases from V and 7 bases from J, with 13 bases between. This CDR3 region has 11 residues. For the CDR3, the DNA is TGTGCCACTTCAGAAGTTCGTGGCTACACCTTC. Its translation: CATSEVRGYTF.

This clonotype has at least ten counts. The chain couples TRBV7-3 to TRBJ2-3, with 10 nucleotides matching TRBD2. Per germline, CDR1 SGHTA and CDR2 FQGTGA. V lost 2 bases and J lost 8; bases outside the gene matches: 10. The CDR3 has 16 residues. CDR3 residues: CASSLGTSGIQGTQYF. CDR3 coding DNA: TGTGCCAGCAGCTTAGGAACTAGCGGGATTCAGGGTACGCAGTATTTT.

A word on this clonotype: A read error is possible here, since a much larger clone lies one base away. The chain couples TRBV13 to TRBJ2-7, with 7 positions matching TRBD2. Germline V gives CDR1 PRHDT, CDR2 FYEKMQ (reference sequence). This CDR3 is built from 14 residues. The V segment lost 5 bases and the J segment 6 bases; nucleotides outside the gene matches: 10. CDR3 sequence: CASSRPTGGSEQYF. The DNA for the CDR3 is TGTGCCAGCAGCCGCCCGACGGGGGGAAGCGAGCAGTACTTC.

Worth noting for this clonotype: Here the CDR3 omits its conserved ending phenylalanine or tryptophan, so a read error is the likely source. The chain combines TRBV9 with TRBJ2-1, with 8 bases lining up with TRBD2. Germline V gives CDR1 SGDLS, CDR2 YYNGEE. J lost 5 bases, V lost 3 bases, and 10 bases had no gene match. The CDR3 consists of 16 residues. CDR3 nucleotides: TGTGCCAGCAGCGCCCCGATTTACGGGAGGGACAATGAGCAGTTCGTC. Its translation: CASSAPIYGRDNEQFV.

This clonotype appeared a few times. V usage is TRBV19 and J usage is TRBJ1-1; D might be TRBD1 (6 bases). The CDR3 length is 14 residues. V lost 6 bases, J lost 6 bases, and 17 bases lay in between. The germline CDR1 and CDR2 sequences are LNHDA and SQIVND (reference sequence). CDR3: CASSQGGRSAEAFF. The CDR3 DNA follows: TGTGCCAGTAGCCAAGGGGGGAGAAGCGCTGAAGCTTTCTTT.

Many counts were recorded for this clonotype. The genes are TRBV5-6 and TRBJ1-6; TRBD1 is a possible D gene (5 bases). Germline values: CDR1 SGHDT, CDR2 YYEEEE. This CDR3 contains 13 residues. Trimming cost V 1 base and J 10 bases, with 9 bases left between them. The DNA of the CDR3 is TGTGCCAGCAGCTTGTCGGGGCACTCACCCCTCCACTTT. Amino acids: CASSLSGHSPLHF. Using reference TRBV5-6 and TRBJ1-6 for the parts outside the CDR3, the full variable domain is DAGVTQSPTHLIKTRGQQVTLRCSPKSGHDTVSWYQQALGQGPQFIFQYYEEEERQRGNFPDRFSGHQFPNYSSELNVNALLLGDSALYLCASSLSGHSPLHFGNGTRLTVT.

V gene TRBV20-1 combines with J gene TRBJ2-7, with 7 bases identical to TRBD2. This CDR3 region has 14 residues. The germline gives CDR1 DFQATT, CDR2 SNEGSKA (reference sequence). After removal of 4 bases from V and 5 bases from J, the junction contained 11 bases not matched to a gene. The CDR3 DNA sequence: TGCAGTGCTATGACGGCGGGAGCTTCCCACGAGCAGTACTTC. Translated, it gives CSAMTAGASHEQYF.

This clonotype was recorded many times. This chain links TRBV30 with TRBJ1-2, with TRBD1 matching 7 bases. V lost 8 bases, J lost 0 bases, and 6 bases stayed unmatched. Germline V CDR1 and CDR2: GTSNPN, SVGIG (reference sequence). This CDR3 has 13 amino acids. In nucleotides, the CDR3 is TGTGCCACTACAGGGGCGACTAACTATGGCTACACCTTC. Translated, it gives CATTGATNYGYTF.

The chain links TRBV20-1 to TRBJ1-2, with a weak D call TRBD1 (5 bases). Germline V gene lookup returns CDR1 DFQATT and CDR2 SNEGSKA (reference sequence). The CDR3 runs 10 residues. The ends were cut back, 6 bases at V and 4 bases at J, with 6 bases in the middle. The CDR3 sequence: CSADSYGYTF. The CDR3 DNA reads as TGCAGTGCCGACAGCTATGGCTACACCTTC.

This clonotype was detected many times. J is TRBJ1-1 and V is TRBV6-2 or TRBV6-3; perhaps TRBD1 as D (6 bases). The CDR3 contains 16 residues. Germline V gives CDR1 MNHEY, CDR2 SVGEGT. Trimming took off 2 bases at V and 2 bases at J, with 15 bases between the two ends. CDR3 coding DNA: TGTGCCAGCAGTTACGGGACAAGCTATTTAAACACTGAAGCTTTCTTT. This codes for CASSYGTSYLNTEAFF.

This clonotype was detected ten times or more. The chain carries TRBV29-1 and TRBJ2-2; 12 bases map to TRBD2. Germline lookup yields CDR1 SQVTM and CDR2 ANQGSEA. V was clipped by 0 bases and J by 3 bases; unmatched bases: 5. This CDR3 has 17 amino acids. The CDR3 loop reads CSVEDPASGRDTGELFF. In DNA, the CDR3 is TGCAGCGTTGAAGATCCGGCTAGCGGGAGGGACACCGGGGAGCTGTTTTTT.

This clonotype was picked up a small number of times. CDR3 nucleotide sequence: TGTGCCAGCAGCACCCGACAGCTTTCTGAAGCTTTCTTT. It yields the protein CASSTRQLSEAFF. The chain has TRBV7-9 and TRBJ1-1; tentatively, D is TRBD1 (5 bases). This CDR3 spans 13 amino acids. Germline assignment: CDR1 SEHNR and CDR2 FQNEAQ (reference sequence). Trimming pared 5 bases from V and 6 bases from J, leaving 13 bases between.

This clonotype came up many times. The genes are TRBV10-3 and TRBJ2-7, with 11 bases that match TRBD1. The CDR3 spans 17 residues. Germline V gene data show CDR1 as ENHRY and CDR2 as SYGVKD. The ends lost 1 base at V and 2 bases at J; junction bases unmatched: 7. The CDR3 reads CAISELGPGQGAYEQYF. The CDR3 DNA sequence: TGTGCCATCAGTGAGTTGGGACCGGGACAGGGGGCCTACGAGCAGTACTTC.